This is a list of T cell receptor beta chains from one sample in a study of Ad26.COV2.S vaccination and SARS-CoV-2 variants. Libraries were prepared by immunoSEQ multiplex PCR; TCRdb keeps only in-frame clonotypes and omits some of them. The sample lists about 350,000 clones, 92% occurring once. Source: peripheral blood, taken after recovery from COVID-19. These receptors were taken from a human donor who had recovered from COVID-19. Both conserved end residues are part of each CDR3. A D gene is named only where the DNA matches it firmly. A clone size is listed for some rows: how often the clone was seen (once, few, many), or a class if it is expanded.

CATSREQGMNTEAFF | TGTGCCACCAGCAGAGAACAGGGGATGAACACTGAAGCTTTCTTT | - | TRBJ1-1 | TRBV15 | TRBD1
CASSDSGTPVNQPQHF | TGTGCCAGCAGCGACTCCGGGACTCCCGTCAATCAGCCCCAGCATTTT | few | TRBJ1-5 | TRBV27 | -
CASSSGPTDTQYF | TGTGCCAGCAGTTCGGGGCCCACAGATACGCAGTATTTT | - | TRBJ2-3 | TRBV12-3/TRBV12-4 | -
CASSEAGQETQYF | TGTGCCAGCAGTGAGGCCGGACAAGAGACCCAGTACTTC | - | TRBJ2-5 | TRBV25-1 | -
CASMPGADSYEQYF | TGTGCCAGCATGCCCGGGGCCGACTCCTACGAGCAGTACTTC | - | TRBJ2-7 | TRBV27 | -
CASSQDGDRVLDTQYF | TGCGCCAGCAGCCAAGATGGGGACAGGGTTTTAGATACGCAGTATTTT | - | TRBJ2-3 | TRBV4-1 | TRBD1
CASSIGGLGGEQPQHF | TGTGCCAGTAGTATCGGGGGTCTGGGGGGAGAACAGCCCCAGCATTTT | - | TRBJ1-5 | TRBV19 | -
CASRRQGRTDTQYF | TGTGCCAGCAGACGACAGGGTAGGACAGATACGCAGTATTTT | - | TRBJ2-3 | TRBV3-1/TRBV3-2 | TRBD1
CASSQGRGTNEKLFF | TGCGCCAGCAGCCAAGGAAGGGGAACTAATGAAAAACTGTTTTTT | - | TRBJ1-4 | TRBV4-1 | -
CASTDGEAFF | TGTGCCAGCACTGATGGTGAAGCTTTCTTT | once | TRBJ1-1 | TRBV2 | -
CASSKGTAGYGYTF | TGTGCCAGCAGCAAGGGAACAGCAGGGTATGGCTACACCTTC | - | TRBJ1-2 | TRBV7-2 | -
CASSLSGGEEKLFF | TGCGCCAGCAGCTTGTCCGGGGGGGAAGAAAAACTGTTTTTT | - | TRBJ1-4 | TRBV5-1 | -
CASSLTGVNYGYTF | TGTGCCAGCAGCTTGACAGGGGTAAACTATGGCTACACCTTC | - | TRBJ1-2 | TRBV5-4 | TRBD1
CASRRQGPAPGYTF | TGTGCCAGCAGGAGACAGGGACCCGCCCCTGGCTACACCTTC | once | TRBJ1-2 | TRBV6-5 | TRBD1
CASSDDGGPNTEAFF | TGCGCCAGCAGTGATGACGGGGGCCCGAACACTGAAGCTTTCTTT | - | TRBJ1-1 | TRBV10-1 | -
CASSLRFASMNTEAFF | TGTGCCAGCAGCCTCCGTTTTGCCTCCATGAACACTGAAGCTTTCTTT | - | TRBJ1-1 | TRBV7-8 | -
CASSQDAVRGGSYNEQFF | TGCGCCAGCAGCCAAGATGCGGTGCGGGGGGGCTCCTACAATGAGCAGTTCTTC | - | TRBJ2-1 | TRBV4-3 | TRBD2
CASSRSGAGEQYF | TGTGCCAGCAGCCGTTCGGGTGCGGGGGAGCAGTACTTC | once | TRBJ2-7 | TRBV6-2/TRBV6-3 | -
CASSDPGTGLISEQYF | TGTGCCAGCAGTGACCCCGGGACAGGACTTATATCCGAGCAGTACTTC | once | TRBJ2-7 | TRBV6-1 | TRBD1
CASSQYSAAVESGANVLTF | TGTGCCAGCAGCCAATACTCCGCGGCGGTCGAATCTGGGGCCAACGTCCTGACTTTC | once | TRBJ2-6 | TRBV3-1/TRBV3-2 | -
CASSSGSGNTIYF | TGTGCCAGCAGCTCAGGGTCCGGAAACACCATATATTTT | - | TRBJ1-3 | TRBV5-6 | -
CASSSGIASEETQYF | TGCGCCAGCAGCTCCGGAATAGCGTCGGAGGAGACCCAGTACTTC | - | TRBJ2-5 | TRBV5-1 | -
CASSEAGEMNTEAFF | TGTGCCAGCAGTGAAGCTGGCGAAATGAACACTGAAGCTTTCTTT | - | TRBJ1-1 | TRBV2 | -
CASSPIRQGAHTSYGYTF | TGTGCCAGCAGCCCTATTAGACAGGGGGCCCACACCTCCTATGGCTACACCTTC | - | TRBJ1-2 | TRBV11-2 | TRBD1
CASSPRTVSSYEQYF | TGTGCCAGCAGCCCCAGGACAGTTAGCTCCTACGAGCAGTACTTC | - | TRBJ2-7 | TRBV5-4 | -
CASSQQGNTIYF | TGCGCCAGCAGCCAACAGGGAAACACCATATATTTT | - | TRBJ1-3 | TRBV4-1 | -
CASLDRGGEQYF | TGTGCCAGTCTAGACAGGGGAGGCGAGCAGTACTTC | - | TRBJ2-7 | TRBV19 | TRBD1
CASSFSGGFGPQHF | TGTGCCAGCAGTTTCTCGGGTGGGTTCGGGCCCCAGCATTTT | - | TRBJ1-5 | TRBV6-6 | -
CASSLPPREGLYNEQFF | TGTGCCAGCAGTTTACCCCCCCGGGAGGGGTTATACAATGAGCAGTTCTTC | - | TRBJ2-1 | TRBV27 | TRBD2
CASSLDGNPTTGELFF | TGTGCCAGCAGCTTAGACGGCAACCCTACGACCGGGGAGCTGTTTTTT | - | TRBJ2-2 | TRBV11-3 | -
CSASWGTGWETQYF | TGCAGCGCCTCGTGGGGTACAGGGTGGGAGACCCAGTACTTC | - | TRBJ2-5 | TRBV29-1 | -
CASSLRGQGPWDEQFF | TGTGCCAGCAGCTTGAGGGGACAGGGGCCCTGGGATGAGCAGTTCTTC | - | TRBJ2-1 | TRBV5-6 | TRBD1
CASRSDRVQSQPQHF | TGCGCCAGCAGGTCCGACAGGGTCCAGAGTCAGCCCCAGCATTTT | few | TRBJ1-5 | TRBV5-1 | TRBD1
CASSLASQGAGNSPLHF | TGTGCCAGCAGCTTGGCCTCCCAGGGGGCGGGTAATTCACCCCTCCACTTT | - | TRBJ1-6 | TRBV5-4 | TRBD1
CASSEQGGHNEQFF | TGTGCCAGCAGTGAGCAGGGGGGCCACAATGAGCAGTTCTTC | - | TRBJ2-1 | TRBV6-4 | -
CASSYWGQGHSPLHF | TGTGCCAGCAGTTACTGGGGACAGGGACATTCACCCCTCCACTTT | - | TRBJ1-6 | TRBV6-5 | TRBD1
CAISPTGGWNEQFF | TGTGCCATCAGTCCAACAGGGGGCTGGAATGAGCAGTTCTTC | - | TRBJ2-1 | TRBV10-3 | TRBD1
CSVEFMGEQGPMGNTEAFF | TGCAGCGTTGAATTCATGGGAGAACAGGGCCCAATGGGGAACACTGAAGCTTTCTTT | few | TRBJ1-1 | TRBV29-1 | -
CASSPRDLLYNEQFF | TGTGCCAGCTCACCACGGGACTTACTATACAATGAGCAGTTCTTC | - | TRBJ2-1 | TRBV18 | -
CASSIQPGTGRNEQFF | TGCGCCAGCAGCATCCAGCCTGGGACAGGACGGAATGAGCAGTTCTTC | - | TRBJ2-1 | TRBV5-1 | TRBD1
CASSLGPPGSPLHF | TGTGCCAGCAGCTTAGGCCCTCCGGGTTCACCCCTCCACTTT | - | TRBJ1-6 | TRBV11-2 | -
CASSQFSGAQGEQYF | TGCGCCAGCAGCCAATTTAGCGGGGCCCAAGGCGAGCAGTACTTC | - | TRBJ2-7 | TRBV4-3 | TRBD2
CASSLGTLSSYEQYF | TGTGCCAGCAGCTTGGGGACTTTGAGCTCCTACGAGCAGTACTTC | few | TRBJ2-7 | TRBV5-4 | -
CASSGGTSGGADTQYF | TGTGCCAGCAGCGGAGGGACTAGCGGGGGGGCAGATACGCAGTATTTT | - | TRBJ2-3 | TRBV9 | TRBD2
CASSLAVGVSEAFF | TGCGCCAGCAGCTTGGCCGTAGGGGTCTCTGAAGCTTTCTTT | - | TRBJ1-1 | TRBV5-1 | -
CASSILTGGYGYTF | TGTGCCAGTAGTATTCTAACAGGGGGCTATGGCTACACCTTC | - | TRBJ1-2 | TRBV19 | TRBD1
CATSGGQGAYSPLHF | TGTGCCACCAGCGGAGGACAGGGGGCGTATTCACCCCTCCACTTT | - | TRBJ1-6 | TRBV15 | TRBD1
CASSQEGLAGGPRDTQYF | TGCGCCAGCAGCCAAGAGGGACTAGCGGGGGGGCCCAGAGATACGCAGTATTTT | - | TRBJ2-3 | TRBV4-1 | TRBD2
CASSEDRSGANVLTF | TGTGCCAGCAGCGAGGACAGATCTGGGGCCAACGTCCTGACTTTC | - | TRBJ2-6 | TRBV9 | -
CASSVGEGNTGELFF | TGTGCCAGCAGCGTAGGGGAGGGAAACACCGGGGAGCTGTTTTTT | - | TRBJ2-2 | TRBV9 | TRBD2
CASSLTQGARRTEAFF | TGTGCCAGCAGTTTAACCCAGGGGGCGAGGCGCACTGAAGCTTTCTTT | - | TRBJ1-1 | TRBV27 | TRBD1
CASSSPHIGETQYF | TGTGCCAGCAGCTCCCCCCACATCGGGGAGACCCAGTACTTC | - | TRBJ2-5 | TRBV7-2 | -
CASSKPGLAGGVNEQFF | TGTGCCAGCAGCAAGCCGGGACTAGCGGGGGGAGTCAATGAGCAGTTCTTC | - | TRBJ2-1 | TRBV7-9 | TRBD2
CASSYQGGLFF | TGTGCCAGCAGCTACCAGGGAGGATTGTTTTTT | - | TRBJ1-4 | TRBV7-9 | -
CASSLWGSEAFF | TGTGCCAGCAGTTTATGGGGATCTGAAGCTTTCTTT | - | TRBJ1-1 | TRBV12-3/TRBV12-4 | -